This TCR beta chain was recorded in a study of identical twins. This clonotype was recorded many times. TCRdb re-called the 5' RACE reads through MiXCR, storing one row per CDR3 protein. Of some 100,000 distinct CDR3 sequences listed, 4.5% to 6.5% are singletons. The CDR3 totals 12 residues. V lost 3 bases and J 9 bases, leaving 12 bases between the germline ends. Per the germline V gene, CDR1 is SGHTA and CDR2 is FQGNSA. This receptor was taken from a woman between 50 and 59 years old in good health. The material sequenced was memory T cells sorted from blood. The chain has TRBV7-2 and TRBJ2-7; D is uncertain. CDR3 amino acids: CASSFVRARQYF. Here the CDR3 DNA reads TGTGCCAGCAGCTTTGTCCGGGCCCGGCAGTACTTC.